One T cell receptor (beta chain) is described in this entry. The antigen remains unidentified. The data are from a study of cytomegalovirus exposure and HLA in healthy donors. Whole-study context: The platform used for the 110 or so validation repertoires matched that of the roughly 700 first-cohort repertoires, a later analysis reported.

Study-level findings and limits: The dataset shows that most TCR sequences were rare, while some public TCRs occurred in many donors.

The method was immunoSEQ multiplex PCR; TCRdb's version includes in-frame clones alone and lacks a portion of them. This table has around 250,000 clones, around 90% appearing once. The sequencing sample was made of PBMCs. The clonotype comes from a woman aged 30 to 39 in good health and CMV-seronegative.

CDR3 in amino acids: CASKGSGEQFF. The DNA for the CDR3 is TGTGCCAGCAAGGGCTCGGGTGAGCAGTTCTTC. The V gene is TRBV27, the J gene TRBJ2-1; unclear D gene. Germline-derived CDR1 and CDR2 are MNHEY and SMNVEV (reference sequence). The germline V and J ends were trimmed by 7 bases and 9 bases, with 10 bases remaining between them. The CDR3 covers 11 residues.